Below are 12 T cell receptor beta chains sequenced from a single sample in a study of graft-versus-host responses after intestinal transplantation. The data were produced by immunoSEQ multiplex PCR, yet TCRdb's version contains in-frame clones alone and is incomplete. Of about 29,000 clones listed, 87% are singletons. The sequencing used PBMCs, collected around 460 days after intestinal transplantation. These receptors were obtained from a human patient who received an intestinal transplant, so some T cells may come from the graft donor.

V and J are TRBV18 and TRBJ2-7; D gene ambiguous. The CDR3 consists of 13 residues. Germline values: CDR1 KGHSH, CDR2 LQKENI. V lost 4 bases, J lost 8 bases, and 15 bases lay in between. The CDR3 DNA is TGTGCCAGCTCACGATCCCCGGCAGCAAAGCAGTACTTC. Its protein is CASSRSPAAKQYF.

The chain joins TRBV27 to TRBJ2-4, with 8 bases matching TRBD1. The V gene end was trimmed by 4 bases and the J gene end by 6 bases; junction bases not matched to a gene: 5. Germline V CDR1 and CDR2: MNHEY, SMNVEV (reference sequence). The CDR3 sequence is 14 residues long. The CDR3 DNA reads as TGTGCCAGCAGTTCATCAGGGGGCGCAAACATTCAGTACTTC. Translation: CASSSSGGANIQYF.

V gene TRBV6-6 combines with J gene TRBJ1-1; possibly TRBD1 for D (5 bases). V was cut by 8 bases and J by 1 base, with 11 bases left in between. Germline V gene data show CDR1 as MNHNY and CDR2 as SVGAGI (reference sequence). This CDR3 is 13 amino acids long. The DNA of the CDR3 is TGTGCCAGCGGCCTTGGGGGGAACACTGAAGCTTTCTTT. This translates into CASGLGGNTEAFF.

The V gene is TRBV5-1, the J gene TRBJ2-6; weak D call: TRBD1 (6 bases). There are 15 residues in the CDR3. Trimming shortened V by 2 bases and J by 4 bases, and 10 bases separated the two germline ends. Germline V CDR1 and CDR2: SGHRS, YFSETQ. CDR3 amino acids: CASSFRGSGANVLTF. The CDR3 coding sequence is TGCGCCAGCAGCTTCAGGGGCTCCGGGGCCAACGTCCTGACTTTC.

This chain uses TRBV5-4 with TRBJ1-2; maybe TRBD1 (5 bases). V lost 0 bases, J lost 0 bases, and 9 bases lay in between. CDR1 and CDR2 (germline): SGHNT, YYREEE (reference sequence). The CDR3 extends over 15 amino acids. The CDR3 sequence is CASSLEGPPNYGYTF. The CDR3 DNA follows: TGTGCCAGCAGCTTGGAGGGGCCCCCTAACTATGGCTACACCTTC.

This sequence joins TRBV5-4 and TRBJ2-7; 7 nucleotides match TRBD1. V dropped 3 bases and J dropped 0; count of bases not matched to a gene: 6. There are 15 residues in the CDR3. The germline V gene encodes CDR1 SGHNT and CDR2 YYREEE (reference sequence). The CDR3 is CASSSKTGSSYEQYF. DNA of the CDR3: TGTGCCAGCAGCTCCAAGACAGGGAGCTCCTACGAGCAGTACTTC.

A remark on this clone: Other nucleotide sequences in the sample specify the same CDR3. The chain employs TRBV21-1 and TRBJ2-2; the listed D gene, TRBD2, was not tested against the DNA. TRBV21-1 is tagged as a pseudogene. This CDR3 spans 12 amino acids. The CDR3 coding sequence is TGTGCCAGCAGCCTCGGGGGAGGGGAGCTGTTTTTT. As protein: CASSLGGGELFF.

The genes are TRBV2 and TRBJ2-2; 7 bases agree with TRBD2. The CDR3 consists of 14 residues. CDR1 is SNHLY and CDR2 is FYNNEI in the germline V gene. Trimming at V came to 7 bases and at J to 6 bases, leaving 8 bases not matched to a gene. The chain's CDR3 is CASKGREGAGELFF. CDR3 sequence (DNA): TGTGCCAGCAAGGGGAGGGAAGGGGCCGGGGAGCTGTTTTTT.

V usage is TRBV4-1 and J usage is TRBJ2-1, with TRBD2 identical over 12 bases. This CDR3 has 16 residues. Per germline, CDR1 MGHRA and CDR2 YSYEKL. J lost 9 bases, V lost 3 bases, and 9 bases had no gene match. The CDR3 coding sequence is TGCGCCAGCAGCCACCTCCTAGCGGGAGGGGAGGGTGAGCAGTTCTTC. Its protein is CASSHLLAGGEGEQFF.

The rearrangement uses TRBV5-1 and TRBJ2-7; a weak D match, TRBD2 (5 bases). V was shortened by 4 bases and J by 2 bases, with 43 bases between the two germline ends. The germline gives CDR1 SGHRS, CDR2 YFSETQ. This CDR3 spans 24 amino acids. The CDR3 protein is CASSPATEISPATIRITTPYEQYF. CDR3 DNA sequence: TGCGCCAGCAGCCCTGCTACCGAAATCTCGCCTGCGACTATTCGAATTACGACCCCCTACGAGCAGTACTTC.

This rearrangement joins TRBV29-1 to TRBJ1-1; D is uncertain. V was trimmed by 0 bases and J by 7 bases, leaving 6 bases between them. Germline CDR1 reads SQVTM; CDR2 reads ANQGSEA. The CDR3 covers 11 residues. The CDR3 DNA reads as TGCAGCGTTGAAGAACAGAATGAAGCTTTCTTT. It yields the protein CSVEEQNEAFF.

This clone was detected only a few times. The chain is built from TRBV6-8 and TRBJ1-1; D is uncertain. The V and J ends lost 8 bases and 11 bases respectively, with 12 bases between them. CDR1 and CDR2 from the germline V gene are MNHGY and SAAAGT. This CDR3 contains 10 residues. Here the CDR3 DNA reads TGTGCCAGCGGACCGGAGCGGGCTTTCTTT. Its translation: CASGPERAFF.